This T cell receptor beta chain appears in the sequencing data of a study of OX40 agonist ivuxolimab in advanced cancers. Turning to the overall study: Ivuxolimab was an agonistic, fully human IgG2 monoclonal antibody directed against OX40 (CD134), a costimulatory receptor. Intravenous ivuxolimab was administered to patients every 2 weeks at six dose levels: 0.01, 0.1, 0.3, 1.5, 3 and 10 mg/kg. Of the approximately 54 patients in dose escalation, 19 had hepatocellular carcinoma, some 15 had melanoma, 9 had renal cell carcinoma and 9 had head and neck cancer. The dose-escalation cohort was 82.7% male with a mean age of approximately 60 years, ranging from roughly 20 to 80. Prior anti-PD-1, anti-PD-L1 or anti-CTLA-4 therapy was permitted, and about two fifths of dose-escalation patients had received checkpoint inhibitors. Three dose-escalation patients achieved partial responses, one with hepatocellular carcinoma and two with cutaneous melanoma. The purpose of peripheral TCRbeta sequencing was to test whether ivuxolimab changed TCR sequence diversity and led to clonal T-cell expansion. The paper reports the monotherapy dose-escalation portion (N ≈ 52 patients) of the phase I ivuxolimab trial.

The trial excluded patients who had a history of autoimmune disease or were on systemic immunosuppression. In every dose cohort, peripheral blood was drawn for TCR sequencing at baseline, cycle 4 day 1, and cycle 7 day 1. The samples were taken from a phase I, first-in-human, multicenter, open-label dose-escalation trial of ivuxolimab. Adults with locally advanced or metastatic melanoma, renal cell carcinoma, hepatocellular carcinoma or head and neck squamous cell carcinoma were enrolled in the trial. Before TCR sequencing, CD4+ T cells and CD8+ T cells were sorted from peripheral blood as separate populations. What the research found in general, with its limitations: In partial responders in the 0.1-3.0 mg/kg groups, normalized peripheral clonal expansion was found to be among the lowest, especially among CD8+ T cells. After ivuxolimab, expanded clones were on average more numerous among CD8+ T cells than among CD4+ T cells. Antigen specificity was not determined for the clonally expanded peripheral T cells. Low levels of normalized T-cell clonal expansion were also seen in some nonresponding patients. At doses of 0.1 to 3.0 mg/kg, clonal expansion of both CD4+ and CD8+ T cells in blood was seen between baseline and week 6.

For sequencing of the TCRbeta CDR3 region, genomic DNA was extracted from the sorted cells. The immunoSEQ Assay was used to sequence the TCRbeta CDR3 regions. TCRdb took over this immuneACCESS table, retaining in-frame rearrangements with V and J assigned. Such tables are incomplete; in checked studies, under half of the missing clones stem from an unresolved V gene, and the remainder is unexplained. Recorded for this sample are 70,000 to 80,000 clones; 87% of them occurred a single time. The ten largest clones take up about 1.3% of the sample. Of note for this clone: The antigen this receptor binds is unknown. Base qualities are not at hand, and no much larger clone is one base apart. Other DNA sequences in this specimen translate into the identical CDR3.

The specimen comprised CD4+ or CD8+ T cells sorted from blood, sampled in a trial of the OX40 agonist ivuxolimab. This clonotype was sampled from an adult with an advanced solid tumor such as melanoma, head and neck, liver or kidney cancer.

Here is the DNA: TGTGCCAGCAGCTTGCGAGAGACCCAGTACTTC. It codes for CASSLRETQYF. The chain is encoded by TRBV5-6 joined to TRBJ2-5; the D gene cannot be named for sure. Based on the germline V gene, the CDR1 and CDR2 sequences are SGHDT and YYEEEE. The junction carries 2 bases between V and J, which are trimmed by 1 base and 4 bases respectively. Taken from cysteine to phenylalanine, the CDR3 has 11 residues. Of the read, only the CDR3 DNA is kept; its 33 bases are in frame from base 1. Beyond the CDR3, the reference TRBV5-6 and TRBJ2-5 genes provide the residues; the full variable domain reads: DAGVTQSPTHLIKTRGQQVTLRCSPKSGHDTVSWYQQALGQGPQFIFQYYEEEERQRGNFPDRFSGHQFPNYSSELNVNALLLGDSALYLCASSLRETQYFGPGTRLLVL.